Below, 27 T cell receptor beta chains from the same sample are listed, as sequenced in a study of molecular identifiers for immune sequencing clone quantification (dated 2018 in TCRdb). Library creation used PCR. The sequencing machine was a NextSeq 500. TCRdb's own reprocessing of the public reads used fastp at Q25 and MiXCR and kept productive beta chains. Merged by CDR3 protein, the rows form single entries marked with the most common genes and DNA. Here the sample has fewer than 350,000 distinct CDR3 sequences; roughly a quarter occur a single time. Together, the top ten hold 0.74% of the sample. Source material: naive CD8+ T cells from blood, with Jurkat cell RNA spiked in. Per the publication, the cell subset or site label means: FACS-sorted CD8+CD4-CCR7+CD45RA+ naive T cells. These receptors were obtained from a human donor in good health. Some libraries in this study had Jurkat cell RNA spiked in.

This sequence joins TRBV19 and TRBJ2-7; 7 bases match TRBD1. V lost 6 bases to trimming and J lost 0 bases; unmatched junction nucleotides: 5. The CDR3 has 14 residues. Germline CDR1 LNHDA, CDR2 SQIVND (reference sequence). CDR3 region: CASSAGTDSYEQYF. The CDR3 DNA reads as TGTGCCAGTAGCGCCGGGACAGACTCCTACGAGCAGTACTTC.

To note about this clonotype: A read error may explain this, as a much larger clone is one base away. The chain carries TRBV6-2 or TRBV6-3 and TRBJ2-3, with D uncertain. The CDR3 runs to 14 residues. Germline loops: CDR1 MNHEY, CDR2 SVGEGT. In nucleotides, the CDR3 is TGTGCCAGCAGTTACTCCGGACCAGCAGATACGCTGTATTTT. Its protein is CASSYSGPADTLYF.

The chain is built from TRBV30 and TRBJ2-1, with D unclear. CDR1 GTSNPN and CDR2 SVGIG come from the germline V gene (reference sequence). Trimming shortened V by 0 bases and J by 9 bases, and 12 bases separated the two germline ends. This CDR3 region has 13 residues. CDR3 region: CAWSVPPSVEQFF. The CDR3 DNA is TGTGCCTGGAGTGTACCCCCTTCGGTTGAGCAGTTCTTC.

This clonotype came up many times. This chain joins TRBV29-1 and TRBJ2-3; TRBD2 might be the D (6 bases). Germline V gene data show CDR1 as SQVTM and CDR2 as ANQGSEA. This CDR3 contains 12 residues. The ends were cut back, 0 bases at V and 5 bases at J, with 6 bases in the middle. Here the CDR3 reads CSVEERGDTQYF. DNA for the CDR3: TGCAGCGTTGAAGAGCGGGGAGATACGCAGTATTTT.

The table lists this clonotype with a few counts. The V and J genes are TRBV29-1 and TRBJ2-2; D not resolved. Trimming shortened V by 5 bases and J by 6 bases, and 10 bases separated the two germline ends. This CDR3 is built from 12 residues. The germline CDR1 and CDR2 sequences are SQVTM and ANQGSEA. The CDR3 region is CSVIGGAGELFF. The CDR3 DNA reads TGCAGCGTTATAGGTGGCGCCGGGGAGCTGTTTTTT.

As concerns this clonotype: The junction departs from the called germline gene at one end, perhaps through a read error. V is TRBV5-1 and J is TRBJ2-6, with 7 bases matching TRBD1. The CDR3 extends over 16 amino acids. Germline CDR1 SGHRS, CDR2 YFSETQ. The CDR3: CASSYRGVAGAPVLPF. The CDR3, as DNA: TGCGCCAGCAGCTACAGGGGCGTCGCTGGGGCCCCCGTCCTGCCTTTC.

The V call is TRBV5-1, the J call TRBJ2-7; 9 bases agree with TRBD1. Germline CDR1 is SGHRS and CDR2 is YFSETQ. This CDR3 region has 16 residues. The V and J ends lost 4 bases and 2 bases, in that order; junction bases with no gene match: 10. The CDR3 nucleotides read TGCGCCAGCAGCCTTAATACAGGGGGCGCACCCTACGAGCAGTACTTC. Its protein is CASSLNTGGAPYEQYF.

The rearrangement uses TRBV28 and TRBJ1-5; D not resolved. CDR1 is MDHEN and CDR2 is SYDVKM in the germline V gene. With 6 bases removed from V and 7 bases from J, the gap between germline ends came to 16 bases. This CDR3 spans 14 amino acids. This chain's CDR3 is CASRPITAGQPQHF. The DNA of the CDR3 is TGTGCCAGCAGACCGATTACGGCCGGGCAGCCCCAGCATTTT.

Regarding this clonotype: The CDR3 does not end in the conserved phenylalanine or tryptophan, so this is likely a read error. Because the CDR3's place on the DNA is in doubt, the DNA is left out and the CDR3 is given as listed by TCRdb. CDR3: CASSPPPDSWNTEAFC. The chain links TRBV7-9 to TRBJ1-1. Inclusive of both ends, the CDR3 amounts to 16 amino acids. CDR1 and CDR2 from the germline V gene are SEHNR and FQNEAQ (reference sequence).

This clonotype was observed many times. This chain uses TRBV5-1 with TRBJ1-1; D uncertain. The CDR3 runs 14 residues. Germline V gene data show CDR1 as SGHRS and CDR2 as YFSETQ. Deletions cut 4 bases from V and 0 bases from J, with 10 bases between. The CDR3, as DNA: TGCGCCAGCAGCGTGGACGGGATGAACACTGAAGCTTTCTTT. This codes for CASSVDGMNTEAFF.

Points on this clonotype: A much larger clone sits a single nucleotide away, making a read error possible. J is TRBJ2-7 and V is TRBV6-2 or TRBV6-3; either TRBD1 or TRBD2 may supply D (5 bases each). This CDR3 contains 14 residues. Germline lookup yields CDR1 MNHEY and CDR2 SVGEGT. The CDR3 spells CASSYQGSGRERYF. CDR3 nucleotide sequence: TGTGCCAGCAGTTACCAGGGCTCGGGGCGCGAGCGGTACTTC.

The chain combines TRBV18 with TRBJ2-2, with a weak D call TRBD2 (5 bases). The CDR3 has 13 amino acids. Deletions cut 10 bases from V and 2 bases from J, with 11 bases between. CDR1 is KGHSH, CDR2 LQKENI, per germline. The CDR3 bases are TGTGCCACCAAGAGGGAAAACACCGGGGAGCTGTTTTTT. Protein product: CATKRENTGELFF.

The chain combines TRBV7-6 with TRBJ1-1; 7 bases match TRBD1. CDR1 and CDR2 from the germline V gene are SGHVS and FNYEAQ. The V segment lost 8 bases and the J segment 1 base; nucleotides outside the gene matches: 7. The CDR3 contains 14 residues. The CDR3 is CASAPDRTNTEAFF. In DNA form, the CDR3 reads TGTGCCAGCGCTCCGGACAGGACGAACACTGAAGCTTTCTTT. Drawing the rest from reference TRBV7-6 and TRBJ1-1, the complete variable domain is GAGVSQSPRYKVTKRGQDVALRCDPISGHVSLYWYRQALGQGPEFLTYFNYEAQQDKSGLPNDRFSAERPEGSISTLTIQRTEQRDSAMYRCASAPDRTNTEAFFGQGTRLTVV.

This clonotype was found many times. This chain joins TRBV29-1 and TRBJ2-2, with a possible D match to TRBD1 (6 bases). The V end lost 8 bases, the J end lost 3 bases, and 16 bases lay between the germline ends. Looked up from germline, CDR1 is SQVTM and CDR2 is ANQGSEA. This CDR3 has 14 residues. The CDR3 is CSKVGDTYTGELFF. The CDR3 DNA is TGCAGCAAAGTCGGGGACACTTACACCGGGGAGCTGTTTTTT.

In its sample, this clonotype was seen a few times. The junction departs from the called germline gene at one end, perhaps through a read error. The V call is TRBV20-1, the J call TRBJ1-3; D gene unclear. The CDR3 covers 16 residues. CDR1 is DFQATT, CDR2 SNEGSKA, per germline (reference sequence). CDR3 sequence reads: CSARDADRLINHIPRF. The CDR3 DNA reads as TGCAGTGCTAGAGACGCCGACCGGTTGATTAACCATATACCCCGCTTT.

This clonotype was counted a single time. The V call is TRBV7-9, the J call TRBJ2-7, with a tentative D call TRBD1 (6 bases). V lost 0 bases and J lost 3, with 24 bases in between. Germline CDR1 is SEHNR and CDR2 is FQNEAQ (reference sequence). There are 19 residues in the CDR3. In DNA, the CDR3 is TGTGCCAGCAGCTTAGCGCCCGGCAGGGGCCGATCCCCCTACTACGAGCAGTACTTC. Translated, it gives CASSLAPGRGRSPYYEQYF.

This clonotype was seen ten or more times. V usage is TRBV5-4 and J usage is TRBJ2-7, with 8 bases identical to TRBD1. Germline-derived CDR1 and CDR2 are SGHNT and YYREEE (reference sequence). CDR3 length equals 14 residues. J lost 2 bases, V lost 3 bases, and 4 bases had no gene match. CDR3 sequence: CASSYWGQAYEQYF. As DNA, the CDR3 is TGTGCCAGCAGCTACTGGGGACAGGCCTACGAGCAGTACTTC.

This clonotype has ten or more counts. The CDR3 is CASSVDQGAAYEQYF. As DNA, the CDR3 is TGTGCCAGCAGCGTAGATCAGGGGGCAGCCTACGAGCAGTACTTC. This chain joins TRBV9 and TRBJ2-7; 8 bases are shared with TRBD1. The CDR3 has 15 residues. Per germline, CDR1 SGDLS and CDR2 YYNGEE. The trim removed 0 bases at V and 2 bases at J, leaving 4 bases unmatched.

The genes are TRBV7-9 and TRBJ2-7; D might be TRBD1 or TRBD2, each matching 5 bases. The CDR3 totals 14 residues. Germline V gene sequence: CDR1 SEHNR, CDR2 FQNEAQ (reference sequence). Trimming took 3 bases from V and 3 from J, leaving 12 bases between them. For the CDR3, the DNA is TGTGCCAGCAGCTTGTCAGGGACGATCTACGAGCAGTACTTC. Its translation: CASSLSGTIYEQYF.

This clonotype was seen at least ten times. The CDR3 spells CASSSAGNQPQHF. The CDR3 DNA follows: TGTGCCAGCAGCTCCGCGGGGAATCAGCCCCAGCATTTT. V usage is TRBV7-8 and J usage is TRBJ1-5; D not certain. CDR3 length equals 13 residues. The V gene lost 4 bases and the J gene lost 4 bases, with 8 bases spanning the gap. Germline CDR1 reads SGHVS; CDR2 reads FQNEAQ.

This clonotype turned up a few times. This chain uses TRBV4-2 with TRBJ2-2; unclear D gene. CDR1 is LGHNA, CDR2 YNFKEQ, per germline. This CDR3 has 17 amino acids. Trimming shortened V by 0 bases and J by 5 bases, and 16 bases separated the two germline ends. CDR3 amino acids: CASSQDFGSALTGELFF. The CDR3, as DNA: TGTGCCAGCAGCCAAGATTTCGGCAGTGCCTTGACCGGGGAGCTGTTTTTT.

This sequence joins TRBV6-2 or TRBV6-3 and TRBJ1-5; D is undetermined. The CDR3 length is 15 residues. The V gene lost 8 bases and the J gene lost 4 bases, with 18 bases spanning the gap. Germline lookup yields CDR1 MNHEY and CDR2 SVGEGT. CDR3 DNA sequence: TGTGCCAGCGACGGATTCGCAGGAGGTAATCAGCCCCAGCATTTT. Amino acids: CASDGFAGGNQPQHF.

This clonotype was seen at least ten times. The V call is TRBV20-1, the J call TRBJ2-3, with 10 bases matching TRBD1. This CDR3 contains 13 residues. Germline V gives CDR1 DFQATT, CDR2 SNEGSKA (reference sequence). This chain's CDR3 is CRGDRGFTDTQYF. CDR3 DNA sequence: TGCAGGGGGGACAGGGGTTTCACAGATACGCAGTATTTT.

The J gene is TRBJ1-6, the V gene TRBV4-3; the D is unclear. This CDR3 region has 17 residues. V was clipped by 0 bases and J by 0 bases, with 9 bases between them. CDR1 and CDR2 (germline): LGHNA, YSLEER. CDR3 residues: CASSQDHPSSYNSPLHF. The CDR3 nucleotides are TGCGCCAGCAGCCAAGATCACCCAAGCTCCTATAATTCACCCCTCCACTTT.

This clonotype was counted at least ten times. The rearrangement joins TRBV11-2 to TRBJ2-3; D is perhaps TRBD2 (6 bases). This CDR3 has 16 residues. The germline CDR1 and CDR2 sequences are SGHAT and FQNNGV. V lost 6 bases, J lost 4 bases, and 20 bases lay in between. For the CDR3, the DNA is TGTGCCAGCAGGAACACCGTGGAGGGGAATTCAGATACGCAGTATTTT. Translation: CASRNTVEGNSDTQYF.

The chain carries TRBV29-1 and TRBJ2-7; TRBD1 matches 7 bases. The germline V gene encodes CDR1 SQVTM and CDR2 ANQGSEA. This CDR3 contains 15 residues. After removal of 0 bases from V and 5 bases from J, the junction contained 10 bases not matched to a gene. The chain's CDR3 is CSVEDRTGQLDEQYF. The CDR3 DNA follows: TGCAGCGTTGAAGACAGAACGGGACAGCTCGACGAGCAGTACTTC.

The V and J genes are TRBV2 and TRBJ2-1; D gene ambiguous. The CDR3 runs to 11 residues. The V end was cut by 3 bases, the J end by 8 bases, with 5 bases between. Germline-derived CDR1 and CDR2 are SNHLY and FYNNEI. The CDR3 bases are TGTGCCAGCAGTGATTACGATGAGCAGTTCTTC. Translating it yields CASSDYDEQFF.